What follows are 17 T cell receptor beta chains derived from one specimen sequenced in a study of cytomegalovirus exposure and HLA in healthy donors. Assay used: immunoSEQ multiplex PCR; TCRdb lists only in-frame clones, some missing. The sample shows some 200,000 clones, around nine tenths of them seen only once. Material: PBMCs. These receptors came from a young woman in good health and CMV-seronegative.

The genes are TRBV27 and TRBJ1-5; D ambiguous. The CDR3 is 14 residues long. Trimming left V 2 bases short and J 3 bases short, with 8 bases between. Germline V gives CDR1 MNHEY, CDR2 SMNVEV (reference sequence). The CDR3 region has the DNA TGTGCCAGCAGTTTAATACAGAACAATCAGCCCCAGCATTTT. Its protein is CASSLIQNNQPQHF.

The chain links TRBV7-6 to TRBJ1-1; possibly TRBD1 for D (5 bases). V lost 5 bases and J 9 bases, leaving 13 bases between the germline ends. The CDR3 sequence is 12 residues long. Germline loops: CDR1 SGHVS, CDR2 FNYEAQ. This chain's CDR3 is CASSQPQGKAFF. The CDR3 DNA follows: TGTGCCAGCAGCCAACCGCAGGGAAAAGCTTTCTTT.

The chain employs TRBV25-1 and TRBJ2-7; possible D gene TRBD1, 6 bases. V lost 2 bases to trimming and J lost 2 bases, with 10 bases between them. Germline CDR1 reads MGHDK; CDR2 reads SYGVNS. The CDR3 totals 14 residues. CDR3 residues: CASSEVGGTYEQYF. The CDR3 DNA sequence: TGTGCCAGCAGTGAAGTAGGGGGTACCTACGAGCAGTACTTC.

The chain carries TRBV5-4 and TRBJ2-7, with 10 positions matching TRBD2. V lost 4 bases to trimming and J lost 0 bases; unmatched junction nucleotides: 13. Germline assignment: CDR1 SGHNT and CDR2 YYREEE (reference sequence). This CDR3 is 18 amino acids long. The CDR3 is CASSPAPLASGGSYEQYF. In nucleotides, the CDR3 is TGTGCCAGCAGCCCGGCCCCGTTGGCTAGCGGGGGCTCCTACGAGCAGTACTTC.

The gene calls are TRBV30 and TRBJ2-5; 9 positions match TRBD2. Germline CDR1 is GTSNPN and CDR2 is SVGIG (reference sequence). The CDR3 spans 16 residues. The trim removed 1 base at V and 2 bases at J, leaving 8 bases unmatched. CDR3 coding DNA: TGTGCCTGGAGTGAAGCGGGAGGACGAGGACAAGAGACCCAGTACTTC. It encodes CAWSEAGGRGQETQYF. Looking up the rest from reference TRBV30 and TRBJ2-5 gives the full variable domain: SQTIHQWPATLVQPVGSPLSLECTVEGTSNPNLYWYRQAAGRGLQLLFYSVGIGQISSEVPQNLSASRPQDRQFILSSKKLLLSDSGFYLCAWSEAGGRGQETQYFGPGTRLLVL.

The CDR3 DNA sequence: TGTGCCAGCAGCTTAGCGGGGGGTGAAACAGATACGCAGTATTTT. Encoded protein: CASSLAGGETDTQYF. The chain is built from TRBV7-6 and TRBJ2-3, with D possibly being TRBD2 (6 bases). CDR1 is SGHVS and CDR2 is FNYEAQ in the germline V gene. Trimming took off 0 bases at V and 3 bases at J, with 10 bases between the two ends. The CDR3 runs to 15 residues.

The chain carries TRBV11-3 and TRBJ2-2; 8 positions match TRBD1. Germline lookup yields CDR1 SGHNT and CDR2 YENEEA. The V and J ends lost 5 bases and 6 bases, in that order; junction bases with no gene match: 5. This CDR3 contains 14 residues. For the CDR3, the DNA is TGTGCCAGCAGCGTCAGGGGGCGCGCCGGGGAGCTGTTTTTT. Translated, it gives CASSVRGRAGELFF.

The gene calls are TRBV10-3 and TRBJ1-6; 10 positions agree with TRBD1. This CDR3 has 17 residues. Per germline, CDR1 ENHRY and CDR2 SYGVKD. V lost 3 bases, J lost 2 bases, and 4 bases stayed unmatched. The CDR3 spells CAISDRDRGPYNSPLHF. CDR3 sequence (DNA): TGTGCCATCAGTGATCGGGACAGGGGACCCTATAATTCACCCCTCCACTTT.

This sequence joins TRBV30 and TRBJ2-1, with 7 bases fitting TRBD1. Germline V gives CDR1 GTSNPN, CDR2 SVGIG (reference sequence). The CDR3 has 13 residues. V shed 6 bases, J shed 6 bases, and the junction held 8 bases outside the gene matches. Here the CDR3 reads CACSGTVGNEQFF. The DNA for the CDR3 is TGTGCCTGTTCCGGGACAGTAGGCAATGAGCAGTTCTTC.

DNA for the CDR3: TGCGCCAGCAGTGTTCGATTAGGGGAATCCGGAAACACCATATATTTT. Protein product: CASSVRLGESGNTIYF. The rearrangement links TRBV10-2 to TRBJ1-3; TRBD1 might be the D (5 bases). The CDR3 contains 16 residues. Germline V gene lookup returns CDR1 WSHSY and CDR2 SAAADI. Trimming stripped 4 bases from V and 4 bases from J, with 17 bases between.

A single count supports this clone. This rearrangement joins TRBV2 to TRBJ2-1; perhaps TRBD2 as D (6 bases). The germline V and J ends were trimmed by 3 bases and 3 bases, with 15 bases remaining between them. CDR1 and CDR2 from the germline V gene are SNHLY and FYNNEI. The CDR3 has 16 amino acids. CDR3 DNA: TGTGCCAGCAGTGACCGGACTACGGCAATCTACAATGAGCAGTTCTTC. It codes for CASSDRTTAIYNEQFF.

The J gene is TRBJ2-1, the V gene TRBV7-9; 12 bases map to TRBD2. With V trimmed by 5 bases and J by 6 bases, 14 bases remained unmatched. Germline CDR1 reads SEHNR; CDR2 reads FQNEAQ (reference sequence). This CDR3 has 18 amino acids. The CDR3 bases are TGTGCCAGCAGCCCCAAAACGAGACTAGCGGGAGTCAGCAATGAGCAGTTCTTC. Its translation is CASSPKTRLAGVSNEQFF.

The chain carries TRBV6-6 and TRBJ1-2, with 9 bases fitting TRBD1. The germline V gene encodes CDR1 MNHNY and CDR2 SVGAGI (reference sequence). This CDR3 spans 15 amino acids. Losses at the gene ends were 0 bases for V and 4 bases for J; bases not matched to a gene: 3. The CDR3 loop reads CASSYSRDRVYGYTF. The CDR3 DNA is TGTGCCAGCAGTTACTCGCGGGACAGGGTCTATGGCTACACCTTC.

The J gene is TRBJ2-5, the V gene TRBV7-8; TRBD1 might be the D (5 bases). CDR3 length: 14 residues. The germline CDR1 and CDR2 sequences are SGHVS and FQNEAQ. The V end was cut by 3 bases, the J end by 1 base, with 9 bases between. The CDR3 nucleotides read TGTGCCAGCAGCTTTGACAGATCCCAAGAGACCCAGTACTTC. This encodes CASSFDRSQETQYF.

The V and J genes are TRBV11-3 and TRBJ2-7; D is perhaps TRBD1 (6 bases). This CDR3 region has 13 residues. CDR1 is SGHNT, CDR2 YENEEA, per germline. Trimming removed 1 base from V and 7 bases from J, with 11 bases in between. The CDR3 DNA reads as TGTGCCAGCAGCTTAGGCGCCGACAGGGAGCAGTACTTC. It codes for CASSLGADREQYF.

The V gene is TRBV13, the J gene TRBJ2-5, with TRBD2 as a possible D gene (6 bases). The length of the CDR3 is 15 residues. The V and J ends lost 3 bases and 4 bases respectively, with 15 bases between them. Germline assignment: CDR1 PRHDT and CDR2 FYEKMQ (reference sequence). The CDR3 here is CASSFSGGKGETQYF. The CDR3 coding sequence is TGTGCCAGCAGCTTTTCCGGGGGTAAGGGAGAGACCCAGTACTTC.

This clone has a handful of counts. This chain uses TRBV19 with TRBJ1-1, with 10 bases lining up with TRBD1. Unmatched junction bases numbered 15, after V lost 10 bases and J lost 10 bases. Germline V CDR1 and CDR2: LNHDA, SQIVND (reference sequence). CDR3 size: 14 residues. CDR3 nucleotide sequence: TGTGCCACGAGACCCGGGACAGGGGTCGGAGCAGCTTTCTTT. Translating gives CATRPGTGVGAAFF.